Described below is a single TCR beta chain sequence and its context. No clone much larger than this one lies a single base away; base qualities are absent. The sample's treatment or condition label, decoded: live attenuated yellow fever vaccine strain. A standard Ficoll-Paque protocol was used to isolate PBMCs from peripheral blood. RNA from sorted memory subsets was extracted with the RNeasy Micro Kit. This record comes from a study of T cells after yellow fever vaccination (dated by TCRdb to between 2017 and 2020). Looking at the study overall: Using CD3, CD45RA, CCR7 and CD95 staining, memory subsets (EM, EMRA, CM and Tscm) were sorted on a BD FACS Aria III. Memory subsets were sorted on days 0, 15 and 45 and at 18 months following primary vaccination, and on days 0, 15 and 45 following the 30-year booster. Two healthy male donors, one aged 18 to 30 and one aged 30 to 40 years, were included in the cohort. To track T-cell clones before and after primary and booster YFV17D yellow fever vaccination, bulk TCR alpha and beta repertoires were sequenced longitudinally. The SMART-Seq v4 Ultra Low Input RNA kit was used to prepare libraries from fractions with low cell numbers. Blood was collected at multiple timepoints before and after primary and secondary immunization, and bulk PBMC replicates and cell subsets were isolated.

From the germline V gene, CDR1 is SGHTA and CDR2 is FQGTGA. The CDR3 spans 13 residues, from the cysteine through the phenylalanine. The kept DNA is CDR3 alone, 39 bases in frame from the first base. V is cut by 6 bases and J by 2 bases, and the space between the germline ends is 9 bases. Paper-wide results and their limitations: A small fraction of clonotypes appeared in both the CD4 and CD8 compartments, likely as a result of convergent recombination. Because the study included only a couple of donors, the extent to which the findings can be generalized is limited. The secondary T-cell response was found to be weaker but faster than the primary response, with a peak reached on day 5 rather than on day 15. In the sorted memory subsets on day 0, nearly all of the vaccine-responding clonotypes fell below detection. Most clones expanded after primary vaccination were re-detected after the booster (96% of CD4 and around 88% of CD8), suggesting broad memory maintenance. FACS-sorted repertoires could contain abundant contaminating clonotypes from the bulk population, so computational filtering was required.

TCR cDNA was synthesized by 5'RACE template switching, through which a universal primer site and unique molecular identifiers were introduced. Priming for cDNA synthesis came from both the TCR alpha and TCR beta constant segments. Library amplification involved two PCR steps, and the second step added sample barcodes and sequencing adapters. Sequencing of libraries was done on Illumina HiSeq 2500 (2x100 bp) or NovaSeq (2x150 bp). The published analysis was carried out like this. MIGEC handled demultiplexing of reads and collapsing into UMI consensus sequences, while MiXCR performed V(D)J alignment. Using edgeR on replicate PBMC samples, clonotypes were called vaccine-responding if FDR was below 0.01 and the log2 fold change was above 5 up to day 15. Each bulk clonotype was labeled CD4 or CD8 based on which sequenced repertoire, CD4 or CD8, contained the clonotype at higher abundance. To estimate how each clone was distributed across memory phenotypes, clonotype frequencies in memory subsets were weighted by FACS-sorted cell numbers. Clones were called with MiXCR by TCRdb after fastp trimmed the public reads at Q25, and only in-frame beta chains were retained. Here each entry gathers all rows of one CDR3 protein and keeps the most common genes and DNA. It is TCRdb's table, rather than the study itself, that gives the V and J calls and clone size. This sample comprises 25,000 to 35,000 distinct CDR3 sequences, roughly 6.1% of them detected only once. Roughly 25% of the sample is in the top ten clones.

The sample was PBMCs, either bulk or a sorted T-cell subset (CD4+, CD8+, memory, or dextramer-sorted; not recorded which), taken on the day of the yellow fever booster vaccination. The TCR was taken from a man between 25 and 39 years old who received the YFV17D yellow fever vaccine. This sequence uses TRBV7-3 and TRBJ2-3; the D region possibly corresponds to TRBD2 (5 bases align). The nucleotide sequence reads TGTGCCAGCAGTGCAGCGGCCACAGATACGCAGTATTTT. Its coded protein is CASSAAATDTQYF. Here the CDR3 is joined to the reference TRBV7-3 and TRBJ2-3 genes, and the full variable domain is: GAGVSQTPSNKVTEKGKYVELRCDPISGHTALYWYRQSLGQGPEFLIYFQGTGAADDSGLPNDRFFAVRPEGSVSTLKIQRTERGDSAVYLCASSAAATDTQYFGPGTRLTVL.